A selection of T cell receptor beta chains follows, all from one sample in a study of blood T cell repertoires in COVID-19. Repertoires were generated with immunoSEQ multiplex PCR, while TCRdb's copy carries only in-frame clones and drops some. Of 150,000 or so clones in the sample, around 73% were seen once. The specimen sequenced was peripheral blood. Receptors originate from a woman aged 50 to 60 with active or convalescent COVID-19. Both conserved end residues are part of each CDR3. Fields, in order: D gene, CDR3 length, V gene, J gene, clone size, CDR3 DNA, CDR3 protein. The D gene is left open where the match is weak. A row's size may be missing; if present it is once, few, many or a size class.

>TRBD2|15|TRBV7-8|TRBJ2-7|-
TGTGCCAGCAGCCTCGCAGTAGCGGGAGTGGGGGAGCAGTACTTC
CASSLAVAGVGEQYF
>-|17|TRBV6-1|TRBJ1-6|-
TGTGCCAGCAGGGAAGACCCGTACGCGGACAGAAATTCACCCCTCCACTTT
CASREDPYADRNSPLHF
>-|13|TRBV6-6|TRBJ2-7|-
TGTGCCAGCAGGGAAGGGGGGGTCAACGAGCAGTACTTC
CASREGGVNEQYF
>-|15|TRBV19|TRBJ1-2|many
TGTGCCAGTCTCCCCGGCCAGGGTACTTTCATTGGCTACACCTTC
CASLPGQGTFIGYTF
>-|15|TRBV7-2|TRBJ2-6|-
TGTGCCAGCAGCCCGGTCCCCTCTGGGGCCAACGTCCTGACTTTC
CASSPVPSGANVLTF
>TRBD1|20|TRBV6-2/TRBV6-3|TRBJ2-6|-
TGTGCCAGCACCCCCGTCCGGGACAGTTATTCGTTCTCTGGGGCCAACGTCCTGACTTTC
CASTPVRDSYSFSGANVLTF
>TRBD1|14|TRBV6-5|TRBJ2-7|-
TGTGCCAGCAGTACGGGGACAGGGGGATACGAGCAGTACTTC
CASSTGTGGYEQYF
>-|14|TRBV27|TRBJ1-2|-
TGTGCCAGCAGTTTAGATATCCGGGTTGGCGGCTACACCTTC
CASSLDIRVGGYTF
>TRBD1|13|TRBV2|TRBJ1-1|-
TGTGCCAGCAGCCCAAGGACAGGGCTTGAAGCTTTCTTT
CASSPRTGLEAFF
>TRBD1|15|TRBV28|TRBJ2-7|-
TGTGCCAGCAGTTCTCCCGGGACAGCTACCTACGAGCAGTACTTC
CASSSPGTATYEQYF
>TRBD1|14|TRBV13|TRBJ1-1|-
TGTGCCAGCAGCTTGAGACAGGGGAACACTGAAGCTTTCTTT
CASSLRQGNTEAFF
>-|14|TRBV5-1|TRBJ2-7|-
TGCGCCAGCAGCTTGGAGTATCAGGCCGTCGAGCAGTACTTC
CASSLEYQAVEQYF
>-|12|TRBV2|TRBJ2-1|-
TGTGCCAGCAGCAGTTCCCCCTGCAAGCAGTTCTTC
CASSSSPCKQFF
>-|16|TRBV21-1|TRBJ1-1|once
TGTGCCAGCAGCAAACCCCGGTGGACAGAGAACACTGAAGCTTTCTTT
CASSKPRWTENTEAFF
>-|12|TRBV6-5|TRBJ2-7|-
TGTGCCGCCCGGGATCTCTCCTACGAGCAGTACTTC
CAARDLSYEQYF
>TRBD1|15|TRBV6-5|TRBJ1-3|-
TGTGCCAGCAGTTACCTGACAGGGTCTGGAAACACCATATATTTT
CASSYLTGSGNTIYF
>TRBD1|15|TRBV6-2/TRBV6-3|TRBJ1-3|many
TGTGCCAGCAGTTACTCTACAGGGGGACGAAACACCATATATTTT
CASSYSTGGRNTIYF
>TRBD1|14|TRBV19|TRBJ1-4|-
TGTGCCAGTAGTGACAGGGGGCCTGATGAAAAACTGTTTTTT
CASSDRGPDEKLFF
>-|15|TRBV5-1|TRBJ2-2|-
TGCGCCAGCAGCTTGGAGCCCGCGAACACCGGGGAGCTGTTTTTT
CASSLEPANTGELFF
>-|16|TRBV7-2|TRBJ2-3|-
TGTGCCAGCAGCTTAGGAGCCCCCGGCGGTCCAGATACGCAGTATTTT
CASSLGAPGGPDTQYF
>TRBD2|14|TRBV29-1|TRBJ2-1|-
TGCAGCGATCTAGCGGGAGGGCCTTACAATGAGCAGTTCTTC
CSDLAGGPYNEQFF
>-|15|TRBV3-1/TRBV3-2|TRBJ1-4|-
TGTGCCAGCAGCCAAGCGAGGGCGTCTAATGAAAAACTGTTTTTT
CASSQARASNEKLFF
>TRBD2|21|TRBV7-2|TRBJ2-2|few
TGTGCCAGCAGCTTAGCGGCCCTGGGGCTAGCGGGGGGGCCCGGCACCGGGGAGCTGTTTTTT
CASSLAALGLAGGPGTGELFF
>TRBD2|16|TRBV6-1|TRBJ2-3|-
TGTGCCAGCAGTGAGTTTACTAGCGGGAGTTCCGATACGCAGTATTTT
CASSEFTSGSSDTQYF
>TRBD2|18|TRBV11-2|TRBJ2-6|-
TGTGCCAGCAGCCCACAGGTCGGGGGGGGCGCGGGGGCCAACGTCCTGACTTTC
CASSPQVGGGAGANVLTF
>-|13|TRBV6-5|TRBJ1-1|-
TGTGCCAGCGGGCAGGATTTGAACACTGAAGCTTTCTTT
CASGQDLNTEAFF
>TRBD1|13|TRBV5-1|TRBJ1-5|-
TGCGCCAGCAGCTGGGACAGGGATCAGCCCCAGCATTTT
CASSWDRDQPQHF
>-|17|TRBV5-4|TRBJ2-3|-
TGTGCCAGCAGCTCCCTCCTCGGTGGGGGCGCGAGGGATACGCAGTATTTT
CASSSLLGGGARDTQYF
>-|18|TRBV5-3|TRBJ1-6|-
TGTGCCAGAAGCTTGGGGCATACACAGAGCTCCTATAATTCACCCCTCCACTTT
CARSLGHTQSSYNSPLHF
>TRBD1|14|TRBV29-1|TRBJ2-2|-
TGCAGCGCACGAGGACAGGGGGCCACCGGGGAGCTGTTTTTT
CSARGQGATGELFF
>TRBD2|16|TRBV27|TRBJ2-2|-
TGTGCCAGCAGTTTATTGGCGGGAGGCTACACCGGGGAGCTGTTTTTT
CASSLLAGGYTGELFF
>-|15|TRBV24-1|TRBJ2-3|-
TGTGCCACCAGTGATCCCCAGGGGCGCACAGATACGCAGTATTTT
CATSDPQGRTDTQYF
>TRBD2|13|TRBV6-5|TRBJ2-7|many
TGTGCCTCTTCTAAATCCGGGGGGAGCGAGCAGTACTTC
CASSKSGGSEQYF
>TRBD1|16|TRBV29-1|TRBJ1-5|-
TGCAGCGTGGCGGACGTCGGGACAGGGAACAATCAGCCCCAGCATTTT
CSVADVGTGNNQPQHF
>-|15|TRBV2|TRBJ2-4|many
TGTGCCAGCAGGGAACAGGGATTCGTACGAAACATTCAGTACTTC
CASREQGFVRNIQYF
>-|14|TRBV6-6|TRBJ2-7|-
TGTGCCAGCAGTTACTCGAGTCAGGGTAACGAGCAGTACTTC
CASSYSSQGNEQYF
>-|15|TRBV7-9|TRBJ2-2|-
TGTGCCAGCAGCTTAGGTTCGGGTATGGCCGGGGAGCTGTTTTTT
CASSLGSGMAGELFF
>-|14|TRBV19|TRBJ1-1|-
TGTGCCAGTAGTATGCAGCGGATGAACACTGAAGCTTTCTTT
CASSMQRMNTEAFF
>-|15|TRBV5-1|TRBJ2-3|-
TGCGCCAGCAGCTTTAAACAGGGCGTCACAGATACGCAGTATTTT
CASSFKQGVTDTQYF
>TRBD1|14|TRBV9|TRBJ1-2|-
TGTGCCAGCAGCCCTGACAGGGGCCACTATGGCTACACCTTC
CASSPDRGHYGYTF
>-|13|TRBV30|TRBJ1-5|few
TGTGCCTGGAGTGTAGGTCCCAGGGATGCCCAGCATTTT
CAWSVGPRDAQHF
>-|14|TRBV18|TRBJ1-1|few
TGTGCCAGCTCACCACGTGCCACTTTACCTGAAGCTTTCTTT
CASSPRATLPEAFF
>-|16|TRBV5-4|TRBJ2-7|-
TGTGCCAGCAGCTCGGCACAGGGAAGGAGCTCCTACGAGCAGTACTTC
CASSSAQGRSSYEQYF
>TRBD1|20|TRBV3-1/TRBV3-2|TRBJ2-6|-
TGTGCCAGCAGCCAAGTATTATGGGACAGGGACCTCTCTGGGGCCAACGTCCTGACTTTC
CASSQVLWDRDLSGANVLTF
>-|14|TRBV7-9|TRBJ2-1|-
TGTGCCAGCAGCTTATCACCTATTTACAATGAGCAGTTCTTC
CASSLSPIYNEQFF
>TRBD1|12|TRBV28|TRBJ2-1|few
TGTGCCAGCACGGGACAGTACAATGAGCAGTTCTTC
CASTGQYNEQFF
>-|16|TRBV5-6|TRBJ1-3|-
TGTGCCAGCAGTCAAAGGCGGTTCCTTGCTGGAAACACCATATATTTT
CASSQRRFLAGNTIYF
>-|16|TRBV9|TRBJ2-2|-
TGTGCCAGCAGCGAACTAGCAGGGCCAAGCACCGGGGAGCTGTTTTTT
CASSELAGPSTGELFF
>-|13|TRBV19|TRBJ2-7|-
TGTGCCAGTAGTATGGGGGCATACTACGAGCAGTACTTC
CASSMGAYYEQYF
>-|14|TRBV5-5|TRBJ2-7|-
TGTGCCAGCAGCTTGGCCGTTTTATCCTACGAGCAGTACTTC
CASSLAVLSYEQYF
>TRBD1|17|TRBV18|TRBJ2-3|-
TGTGCCAGCTCACCACGGGTCGGGACAGGGTCCACAGATACGCAGTATTTT
CASSPRVGTGSTDTQYF
>TRBD1|17|TRBV5-1|TRBJ1-6|many
TGCGCCAGCAGCCCGACAGGGGCCGGGTCCTATAATTCACCCCTCCACTTT
CASSPTGAGSYNSPLHF
>TRBD1|17|TRBV5-4|TRBJ2-5|-
TGTGCCAGCAGCTCGACAGGGGCAGGGGCCCAGCAAGAGACCCAGTACTTC
CASSSTGAGAQQETQYF
>-|15|TRBV3-1/TRBV3-2|TRBJ1-5|once
TGTGCCAGCAGCCAAGGGGGGCTGAGAAATCAGCCCCAGCATTTT
CASSQGGLRNQPQHF
>TRBD1|15|TRBV5-1|TRBJ2-5|-
TGCGCCAGCAGCCCCGGGACAGGGGGCATGGAGACCCAGTACTTC
CASSPGTGGMETQYF
>-|17|TRBV15|TRBJ2-2|-
TGTGCCACCAGCAGAGATGGGCGAGGGAAGAACACCGGGGAGCTGTTTTTT
CATSRDGRGKNTGELFF
>TRBD1|14|TRBV6-2/TRBV6-3|TRBJ1-1|-
TGTGCCAGCAGTACTACAGGGGGGAACACTGAAGCTTTCTTT
CASSTTGGNTEAFF
>TRBD1|20|TRBV18|TRBJ2-4|-
TGTGCCAGCTCACCCCTGCCGAGGACAGGGGGCCGACTAGCCAAAAACATTCAGTACTTC
CASSPLPRTGGRLAKNIQYF